Listed below are T cell receptor beta chains from one sample, sequenced in a study of cytomegalovirus exposure and HLA in healthy donors. Sequencing was performed with immunoSEQ multiplex PCR; in TCRdb, only in-frame clones are kept and a portion is missing. The table lists tens of thousands of clones, 90% to 95% of them singletons, with about 4.4% in the top ten. Source material: PBMCs. The receptor set was obtained from a man younger than 30 in good health and CMV-seropositive. CDR3s include the opening cysteine and the closing phenylalanine or tryptophan. D genes are given only for firm matches. Rows may omit the clone size; those that give it use once, few, many or a size class.

v_gene,j_gene,abundance,d_gene,CDR3nt,CDR3aa
TRBV27,TRBJ1-2,NA,NA,TGTGCCAGCAGTTTGGGCGGACAGATTTCCAACTATGGCTACACCTTC,CASSLGGQISNYGYTF
TRBV7-9,TRBJ1-6,few,TRBD1,TGTGCCAGCAGCTTTACAGGGGTTAGTTCACCCCTCCACTTT,CASSFTGVSSPLHF
TRBV11-2,TRBJ2-7,NA,TRBD1,TGTGCCAGCAGCGTAATACAGGGGGCGGGGGAGCAGTACTTC,CASSVIQGAGEQYF
TRBV28,TRBJ2-3,NA,NA,TGTGCCAGCAGTTTATCGGTAGATACGCAGTATTTT,CASSLSVDTQYF
TRBV19,TRBJ2-7,NA,NA,TGTGCCAGTGCTTTAGCGGCGCTTAGCGACGAGCAGTACTTC,CASALAALSDEQYF
TRBV4-1,TRBJ2-2,NA,TRBD2,TGCGCCAGCAGCCATCCGGGACTAAAATTTAACACCGGGGAGCTGTTTTTT,CASSHPGLKFNTGELFF
TRBV7-2,TRBJ1-1,NA,NA,TGTGCCAGCAGCTCCGGGCCAGCGGTCGCTGAAGCTTTCTTT,CASSSGPAVAEAFF
TRBV19,TRBJ2-7,NA,TRBD2,TGTGCCAGTCTCGCCAGCCCGAGCGGGAGCCGTCTCTACGAGCAGTACTTC,CASLASPSGSRLYEQYF
TRBV7-2,TRBJ1-4,NA,NA,TGTGCCAGCAGCGCCAACTTCGCAACTAATGAAAAACTGTTTTTT,CASSANFATNEKLFF
TRBV27,TRBJ2-2,NA,TRBD2,TGTGCCAGCAGTTTCCTAGCGGGAGTAGGCACCGGGGAGCTGTTTTTT,CASSFLAGVGTGELFF
TRBV15,TRBJ2-1,NA,TRBD2,TGTGCCACCAGCAAAGGGACTAGCGGTTATGAGCAGTTCTTC,CATSKGTSGYEQFF
TRBV7-2,TRBJ1-2,NA,NA,TGTGCCAGCAGCTTAGGGTGGGACGGGGGAACCTATGGCTACACCTTC,CASSLGWDGGTYGYTF
TRBV27,TRBJ2-2,NA,NA,TGTGCCAGCAGTCTGTCAGGGACCGGGGAGCTGTTTTTT,CASSLSGTGELFF
TRBV28,TRBJ1-1,NA,TRBD1,TGTGCCAGCAGTTTACCGGGACAGCATAACACTGAAGCTTTCTTT,CASSLPGQHNTEAFF
TRBV18,TRBJ2-3,NA,NA,TGTGCCAGCTCACACCCGGGAAAGACAGATACGCAGTATTTT,CASSHPGKTDTQYF
TRBV30,TRBJ1-5,NA,NA,TGTGCGACAACCGGGGGGGTCGGACAGCCCCAGCATTTT,CATTGGVGQPQHF
TRBV13,TRBJ2-3,NA,NA,TGTGCCAGCAGCTTACGGGCGGGGATAACAGATACGCAGTATTTT,CASSLRAGITDTQYF
TRBV7-9,TRBJ1-1,once,NA,TGTGCCAGCAGCTCCAGAGACAGGTCGGACACTGAAGCTTTCTTT,CASSSRDRSDTEAFF
TRBV30,TRBJ1-6,NA,TRBD1,TGTGCCTGGGGGAGACAGGGGAACTCACCCCTCCACTTT,CAWGRQGNSPLHF
TRBV19,TRBJ2-1,NA,TRBD2,TGTGCCAGTAGTTCCTTAGGGGAGGGCCATGAGCAGTTCTTC,CASSSLGEGHEQFF
TRBV6-1,TRBJ2-1,NA,TRBD2,TGTGCCAGCAGTGAAAATCTGGGCTTAGCGGGAGCTCGTAGGGAGCAGTTCTTC,CASSENLGLAGARREQFF
TRBV30,TRBJ2-7,NA,NA,TGTGCCTGGAGTGTACAGGGCCCCGAGCAGTACTTC,CAWSVQGPEQYF
TRBV9,TRBJ2-7,NA,TRBD2,TGTGCCAGCAGCGAATTCACTAGCGGCGAGCAGTACTTC,CASSEFTSGEQYF
TRBV27,TRBJ2-3,NA,TRBD2,TGTGCCAGCAGCCCAAGCGGGAGAGGCACAGATACGCAGTATTTT,CASSPSGRGTDTQYF
TRBV6-1,TRBJ2-7,NA,NA,TGTGCCAGCAGGATCCAACAGGGCACCCCCTACGAGCAGTACTTC,CASRIQQGTPYEQYF
TRBV4-3,TRBJ2-6,NA,NA,TGCGCCAGCAGCCTGTCACAGGGAACCGGGGCCAACGTCCTGACTTTC,CASSLSQGTGANVLTF
TRBV7-2,TRBJ1-1,NA,NA,TGTGCCAGCAGCCGAGGTTGGGTGAACACTGAAGCTTTCTTT,CASSRGWVNTEAFF
TRBV28,TRBJ1-1,NA,NA,TGTGCCAGCAGTTTCTTTAGCGAAGCTTTCTTT,CASSFFSEAFF
TRBV12-5,TRBJ1-1,NA,TRBD1,TGTGCTAGTGCCAACCCGGACAGGGAAGCTTTCTTT,CASANPDREAFF
TRBV30,TRBJ1-1,NA,NA,TGTGCCTGGAGTGTACTTTCGGTGAACACTGAAGCTTTCTTT,CAWSVLSVNTEAFF
TRBV10-3,TRBJ1-1,NA,TRBD1,TGTGCCTCCCATAACGGACAGGGGGATAACACTGAAGCTTTCTTT,CASHNGQGDNTEAFF
TRBV18,TRBJ2-2,NA,TRBD1,TGTGCCAGCTCATCTCAGGGGGCCACGAACACCGGGGAGCTGTTTTTT,CASSSQGATNTGELFF
TRBV4-1,TRBJ1-2,NA,NA,TGCGCCAGCAGCCACGGGGGTAACTATGGCTACACCTTC,CASSHGGNYGYTF
TRBV6-6,TRBJ2-2,NA,NA,TGTGCCAGCAGTTACTTCGCAGGGACCGGGGAGCTGTTTTTT,CASSYFAGTGELFF
TRBV29-1,TRBJ2-3,NA,TRBD2,TGCAGCGTTTTTCTAGCGGGCGGCGCAGATACGCAGTATTTT,CSVFLAGGADTQYF
TRBV11-3,TRBJ2-7,NA,NA,TGTGCCAGCAGCTTAGGCGGCTGGACACGCCACTACGAGCAGTACTTC,CASSLGGWTRHYEQYF
TRBV4-1,TRBJ1-4,NA,NA,TGCGCCAGCAGCCTTAGCCCCATAAATGAAAAACTGTTTTTT,CASSLSPINEKLFF
TRBV7-2,TRBJ1-2,NA,TRBD1,TGTGCCAGCAGCTTAGACGGGACAGGGATCTATGGCTACACCTTC,CASSLDGTGIYGYTF
TRBV11-3,TRBJ1-4,NA,NA,TGTGCCAGCAGCTCACTTAGTAATGAAAAACTGTTTTTT,CASSSLSNEKLFF
TRBV10-2,TRBJ1-1,NA,NA,TGCGCCAGCAGTCCGGGGTCTGAAGCTTTCTTT,CASSPGSEAFF
TRBV28,TRBJ2-6,NA,TRBD1,TGTGCCAGCACCGTGGACAGGGCTGGGGCCAACGTCCTGACTTTC,CASTVDRAGANVLTF
TRBV10-3,TRBJ1-1,NA,TRBD1,TGTGCCACCCAACAGGGGGCGGGGAACACTGAAGCTTTCTTT,CATQQGAGNTEAFF
TRBV7-2,TRBJ2-7,NA,NA,TGTGCCAGCAGCCCTGACTACTTCTCCTACGAGCAGTACTTC,CASSPDYFSYEQYF
TRBV11-2,TRBJ1-1,NA,NA,TGTGCCAGCAGCTTTCAACAGGACACTGAAGCTTTCTTT,CASSFQQDTEAFF
TRBV10-2,TRBJ2-7,few,NA,TGCGCCAGCAACCGGGGGGCCAGCTCCTACGAGCAGTACTTC,CASNRGASSYEQYF
TRBV6-6,TRBJ2-3,NA,TRBD1,TGTGCCAGCAGATTAGGACAGGAAAGCACAGATACGCAGTATTTT,CASRLGQESTDTQYF
TRBV7-2,TRBJ1-3,once,TRBD1,TGTGCCAGCAGCTTAGACAGGGGTCCTGGAAACACCATATATTTT,CASSLDRGPGNTIYF
TRBV5-4,TRBJ2-1,NA,NA,TGTGCCAGCACCGAGCCCCTATACAATGAGCAGTTCTTC,CASTEPLYNEQFF
TRBV19,TRBJ2-2,NA,TRBD2,TGTGCCAGTAGTACTGCTAGCGGTAGTCGGGAGCTGTTTTTT,CASSTASGSRELFF